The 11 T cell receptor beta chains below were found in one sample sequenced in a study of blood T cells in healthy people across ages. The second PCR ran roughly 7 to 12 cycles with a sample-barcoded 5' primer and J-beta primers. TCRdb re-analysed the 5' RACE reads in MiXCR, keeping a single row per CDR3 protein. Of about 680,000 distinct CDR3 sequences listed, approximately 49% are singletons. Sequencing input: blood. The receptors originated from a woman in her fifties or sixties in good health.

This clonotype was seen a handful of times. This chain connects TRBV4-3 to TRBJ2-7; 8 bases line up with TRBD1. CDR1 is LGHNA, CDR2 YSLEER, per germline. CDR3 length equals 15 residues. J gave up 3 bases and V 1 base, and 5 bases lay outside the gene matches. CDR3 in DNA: TGCGCCAGCAGCCAAGGGACAGGGATCGGCTACGAGCAGTACTTC. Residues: CASSQGTGIGYEQYF.

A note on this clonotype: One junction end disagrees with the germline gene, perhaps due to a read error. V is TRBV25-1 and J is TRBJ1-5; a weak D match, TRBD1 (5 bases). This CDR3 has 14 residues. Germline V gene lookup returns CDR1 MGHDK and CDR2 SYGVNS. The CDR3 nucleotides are TGTGCCTGCAGTGAATTTTCGGGGGGTCAGCCCCAGCATTTT. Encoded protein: CACSEFSGGQPQHF.

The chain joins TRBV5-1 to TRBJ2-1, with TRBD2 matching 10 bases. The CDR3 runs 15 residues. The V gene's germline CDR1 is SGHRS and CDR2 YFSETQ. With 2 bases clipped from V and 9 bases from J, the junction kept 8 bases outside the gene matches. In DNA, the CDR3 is TGCGCCAGCAGCTTAGCGGGAGGGCTGGTCACTGAGCAGTTCTTC. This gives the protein CASSLAGGLVTEQFF.

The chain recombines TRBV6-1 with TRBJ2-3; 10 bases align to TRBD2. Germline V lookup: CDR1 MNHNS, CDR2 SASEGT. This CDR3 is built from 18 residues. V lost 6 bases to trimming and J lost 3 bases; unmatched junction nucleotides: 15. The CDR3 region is CASSRAPGLAGATDTQYF. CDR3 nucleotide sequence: TGTGCCAGCAGCCGCGCCCCGGGTCTAGCGGGAGCTACAGATACGCAGTATTTT.

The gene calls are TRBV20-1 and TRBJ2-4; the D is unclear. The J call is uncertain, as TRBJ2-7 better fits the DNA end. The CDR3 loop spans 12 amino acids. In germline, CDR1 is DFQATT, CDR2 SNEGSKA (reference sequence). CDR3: CSARAGYYEQYF. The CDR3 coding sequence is TGCAGTGCTAGGGCAGGATACTACGAGCAGTACTTC.

For the CDR3, the DNA is TGTGCCAGCAGCTCGAGACAGGGGGCCGACGAGCAGTACTTC. Residues: CASSSRQGADEQYF. V usage is TRBV5-6 and J usage is TRBJ2-7, with 10 bases fitting TRBD1. This CDR3 has 14 amino acids. The germline CDR1 and CDR2 sequences are SGHDT and YYEEEE. After removal of 3 bases from V and 5 bases from J, the junction contained 5 bases not matched to a gene.

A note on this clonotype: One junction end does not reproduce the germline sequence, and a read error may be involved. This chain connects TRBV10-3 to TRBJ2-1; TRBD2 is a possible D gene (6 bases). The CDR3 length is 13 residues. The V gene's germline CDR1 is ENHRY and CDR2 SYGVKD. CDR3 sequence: CASSESGDSKTFF. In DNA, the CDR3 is TGTGCCAGCAGTGAGTCGGGGGACTCGAAGACGTTCTTC.

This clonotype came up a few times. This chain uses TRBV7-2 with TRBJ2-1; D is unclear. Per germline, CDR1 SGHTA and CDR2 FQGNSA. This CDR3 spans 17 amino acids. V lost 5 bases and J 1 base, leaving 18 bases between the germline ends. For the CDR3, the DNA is TGTGCCAGCAGCATGGCCCGTCACGGCCGTTCCTACAATGAGCAGTTCTTC. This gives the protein CASSMARHGRSYNEQFF.

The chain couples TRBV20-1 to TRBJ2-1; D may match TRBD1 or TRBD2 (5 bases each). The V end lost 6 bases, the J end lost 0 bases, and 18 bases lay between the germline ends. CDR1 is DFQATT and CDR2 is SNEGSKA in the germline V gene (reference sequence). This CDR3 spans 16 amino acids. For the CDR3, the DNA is TGCAGTGCCTACCGATCTCGGGGCAGCTCCTACAATGAGCAGTTCTTC. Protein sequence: CSAYRSRGSSYNEQFF.

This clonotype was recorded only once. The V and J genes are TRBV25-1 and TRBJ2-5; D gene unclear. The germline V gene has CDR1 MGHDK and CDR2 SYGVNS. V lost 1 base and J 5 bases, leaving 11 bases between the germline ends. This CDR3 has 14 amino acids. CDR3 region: CASSESRVSETQYF. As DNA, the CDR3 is TGTGCCAGCAGTGAATCCAGAGTTTCCGAGACCCAGTACTTC.

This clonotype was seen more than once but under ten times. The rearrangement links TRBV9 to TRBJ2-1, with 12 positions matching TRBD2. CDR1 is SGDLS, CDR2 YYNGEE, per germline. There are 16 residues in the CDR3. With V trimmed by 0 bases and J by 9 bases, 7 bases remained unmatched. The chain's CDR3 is CASSVGLAGDPAEQFF. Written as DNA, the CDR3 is TGTGCCAGCAGCGTAGGACTAGCGGGAGATCCCGCTGAGCAGTTCTTC.